This is a list of T cell receptor beta chains from one sample in a study of T cell responses to AZD1222 COVID-19 vaccine. TCRdb's table, derived via immunoSEQ multiplex PCR, lists solely in-frame clones and lacks some. The sample has about 39,000 clones; approximately 85% are singletons. The sample was peripheral blood, taken 28 days after the second dose of the MenACWY control vaccine. All receptors derive from an adult who received the MenACWY meningococcal vaccine as a control. Each CDR3 is given with its conserved first and last residue. Fields, in order: J gene, D gene, V gene, CDR3 length, CDR3 protein, CDR3 DNA. A D gene is named only where the DNA matches it firmly.

TRBJ2-3	TRBD1	TRBV29-1	14	CSISGTGFLDTQYF	TGCAGCATCTCCGGGACAGGGTTTTTAGATACGCAGTATTTT
TRBJ1-5	.	TRBV6-5	16	CASSSHLRGDNQPQHF	TGTGCCAGCAGTTCCCACTTGAGGGGGGATAATCAGCCCCAGCATTTT
TRBJ2-5	.	TRBV3-1/TRBV3-2	14	CASSQGPYQETQYF	TGTGCCAGCAGCCAAGGCCCCTACCAAGAGACCCAGTACTTC
TRBJ1-1	.	TRBV4-2	11	CASSNRAEAFF	TGTGCCAGCAGCAACCGGGCTGAAGCTTTCTTT
TRBJ2-2	TRBD1	TRBV19	17	CASSLLPGQGAKGELFF	TGTGCCAGTAGTCTACTCCCGGGACAGGGGGCGAAGGGGGAGCTGTTTTTT
TRBJ2-2	TRBD1	TRBV27	15	CATQGAGSATGELFF	TGTGCCACCCAGGGGGCTGGTTCGGCCACCGGGGAGCTGTTTTTT
TRBJ1-5	.	TRBV6-2/TRBV6-3	16	CASSRSGGLDNQPQHF	TGTGCCAGCAGCCGAAGCGGGGGGCTGGACAATCAGCCCCAGCATTTT
TRBJ2-7	.	TRBV28	15	CASSLASAGSYEQYF	TGTGCCAGCAGTCTGGCCTCAGCTGGATCCTACGAGCAGTACTTC
TRBJ2-2	.	TRBV6-5	15	CASRNFAGTTGELFF	TGTGCCAGCAGGAATTTCGCGGGGACTACCGGGGAGCTGTTTTTT
TRBJ1-3	.	TRBV2	13	CASREGMGNTIYF	TGTGCCAGCAGGGAGGGGATGGGAAACACCATATATTTT